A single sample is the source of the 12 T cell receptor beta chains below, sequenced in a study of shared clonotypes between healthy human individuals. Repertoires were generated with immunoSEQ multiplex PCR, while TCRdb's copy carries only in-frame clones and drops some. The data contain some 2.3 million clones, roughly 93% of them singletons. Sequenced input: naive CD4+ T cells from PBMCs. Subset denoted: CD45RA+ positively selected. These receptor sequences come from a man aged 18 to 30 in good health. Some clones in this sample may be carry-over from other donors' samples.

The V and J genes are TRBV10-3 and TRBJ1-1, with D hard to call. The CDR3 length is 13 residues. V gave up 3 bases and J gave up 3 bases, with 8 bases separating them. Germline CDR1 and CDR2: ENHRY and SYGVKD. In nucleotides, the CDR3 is TGTGCCATCAGTGATGGGGTGTACACTGAAGCTTTCTTT. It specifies CAISDGVYTEAFF.

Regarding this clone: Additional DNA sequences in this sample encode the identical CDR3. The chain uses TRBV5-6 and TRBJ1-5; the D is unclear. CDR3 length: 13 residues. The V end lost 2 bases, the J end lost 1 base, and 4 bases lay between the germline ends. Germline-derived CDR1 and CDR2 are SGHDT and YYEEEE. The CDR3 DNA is TGTGCCAGCAGCTTTGGGAGCAATCAGCCCCAGCATTTT. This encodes CASSFGSNQPQHF.

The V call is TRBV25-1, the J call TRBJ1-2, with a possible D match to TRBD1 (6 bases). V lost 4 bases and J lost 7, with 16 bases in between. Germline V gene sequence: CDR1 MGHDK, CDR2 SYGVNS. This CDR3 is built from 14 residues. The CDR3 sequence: CASSGTGNWGGYTF. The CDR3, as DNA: TGTGCCAGCAGTGGCACAGGGAATTGGGGTGGCTACACCTTC.

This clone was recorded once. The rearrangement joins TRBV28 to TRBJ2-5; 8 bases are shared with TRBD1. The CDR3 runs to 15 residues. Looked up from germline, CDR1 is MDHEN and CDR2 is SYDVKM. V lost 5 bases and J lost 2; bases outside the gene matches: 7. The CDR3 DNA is TGTGCCAGCAGTCCCCCGACAGGGGTGCAAGAGACCCAGTACTTC. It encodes CASSPPTGVQETQYF.

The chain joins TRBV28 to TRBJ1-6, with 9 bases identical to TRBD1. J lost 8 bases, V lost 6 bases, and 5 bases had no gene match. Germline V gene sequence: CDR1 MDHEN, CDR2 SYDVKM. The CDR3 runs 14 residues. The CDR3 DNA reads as TGTGCCAGCAGCAACCGGGACAGGGATTCACCCCTCCACTTT. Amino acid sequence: CASSNRDRDSPLHF.

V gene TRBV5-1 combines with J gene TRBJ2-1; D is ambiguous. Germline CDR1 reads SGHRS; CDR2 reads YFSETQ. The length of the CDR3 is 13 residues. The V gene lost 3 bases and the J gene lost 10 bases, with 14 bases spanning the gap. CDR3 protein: CASSSTPPWEQFF. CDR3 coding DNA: TGCGCCAGCAGCTCGACACCACCTTGGGAGCAGTTCTTC. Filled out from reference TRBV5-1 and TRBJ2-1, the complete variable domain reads KAGVTQTPRYLIKTRGQQVTLSCSPISGHRSVSWYQQTPGQGLQFLFEYFSETQRNKGNFPGRFSGRQFSNSRSEMNVSTLELGDSALYLCASSSTPPWEQFFGPGTRLTVL.

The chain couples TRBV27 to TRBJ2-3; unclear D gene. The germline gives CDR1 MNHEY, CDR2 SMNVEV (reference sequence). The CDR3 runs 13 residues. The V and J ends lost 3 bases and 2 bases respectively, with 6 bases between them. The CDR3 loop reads CASSFADTDTQYF. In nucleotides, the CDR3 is TGTGCCAGCAGTTTTGCGGACACAGATACGCAGTATTTT.

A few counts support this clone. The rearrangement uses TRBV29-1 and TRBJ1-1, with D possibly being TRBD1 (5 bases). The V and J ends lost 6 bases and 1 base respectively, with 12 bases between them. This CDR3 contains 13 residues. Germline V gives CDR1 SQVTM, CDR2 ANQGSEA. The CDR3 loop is CSVEGRWNTEAFF. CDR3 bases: TGCAGCGTGGAGGGACGGTGGAACACTGAAGCTTTCTTT.

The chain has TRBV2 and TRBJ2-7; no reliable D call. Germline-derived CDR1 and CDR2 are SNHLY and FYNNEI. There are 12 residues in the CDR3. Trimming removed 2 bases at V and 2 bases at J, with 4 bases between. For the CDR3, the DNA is TGTGCCAGCAGTGAATCCCCCTACGAGCAGTACTTC. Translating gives CASSESPYEQYF.

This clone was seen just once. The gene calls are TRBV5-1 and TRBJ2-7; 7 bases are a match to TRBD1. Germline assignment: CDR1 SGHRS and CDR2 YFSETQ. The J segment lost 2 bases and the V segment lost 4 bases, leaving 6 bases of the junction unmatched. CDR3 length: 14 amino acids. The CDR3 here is CASSRQGQTYEQYF. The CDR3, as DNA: TGCGCCAGCAGCCGACAGGGTCAAACCTACGAGCAGTACTTC.

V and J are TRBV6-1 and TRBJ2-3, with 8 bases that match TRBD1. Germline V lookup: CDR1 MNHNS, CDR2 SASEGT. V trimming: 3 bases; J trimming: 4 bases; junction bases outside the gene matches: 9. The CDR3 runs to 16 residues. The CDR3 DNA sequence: TGTGCCAGCAGTGAGCAATCAGGGGGCAGGGCAGATACGCAGTATTTT. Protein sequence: CASSEQSGGRADTQYF.

CDR3 sequence: CASSQPPRALRSYEQYF. The CDR3 DNA reads TGTGCCAGCAGTCAACCCCCCCGAGCGTTACGATCCTACGAGCAGTACTTC. V usage is TRBV28 and J usage is TRBJ2-7; D not resolved. V was trimmed by 5 bases and J by 1 base, leaving 21 bases between them. The CDR3 has 17 residues. Per the germline V gene, CDR1 is MDHEN and CDR2 is SYDVKM.